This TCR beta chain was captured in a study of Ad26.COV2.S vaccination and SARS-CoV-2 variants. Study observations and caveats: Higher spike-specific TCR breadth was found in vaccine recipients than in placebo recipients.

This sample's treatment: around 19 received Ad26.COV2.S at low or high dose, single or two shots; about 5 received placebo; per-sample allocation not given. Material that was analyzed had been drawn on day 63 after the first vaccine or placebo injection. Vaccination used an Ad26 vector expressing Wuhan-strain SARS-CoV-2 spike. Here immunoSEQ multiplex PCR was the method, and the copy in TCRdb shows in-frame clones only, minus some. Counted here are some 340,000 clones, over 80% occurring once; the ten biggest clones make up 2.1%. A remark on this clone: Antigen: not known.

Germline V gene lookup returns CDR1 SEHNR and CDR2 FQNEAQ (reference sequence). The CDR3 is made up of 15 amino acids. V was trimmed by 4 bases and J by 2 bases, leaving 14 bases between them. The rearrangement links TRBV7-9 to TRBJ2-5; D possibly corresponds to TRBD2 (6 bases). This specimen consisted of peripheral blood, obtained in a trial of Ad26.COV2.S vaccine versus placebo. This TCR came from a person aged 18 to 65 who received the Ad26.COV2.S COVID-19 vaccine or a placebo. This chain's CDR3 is CASSSQGLHQETQYF. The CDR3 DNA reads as TGTGCCAGCAGCTCCCAAGGACTACATCAAGAGACCCAGTACTTC. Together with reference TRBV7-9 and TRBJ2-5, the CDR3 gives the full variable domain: DTGVSQNPRHKITKRGQNVTFRCDPISEHNRLYWYRQTLGQGPEFLTYFQNEAQLEKSRLLSDRFSAERPKGSFSTLEIQRTEQGDSAMYLCASSSQGLHQETQYFGPGTRLLVL.